A single sample is the source of the 6 T cell receptor beta chains below, sequenced in a study of radiotherapy plus CTLA-4 blockade in lung cancer. Repertoires were generated with immunoSEQ multiplex PCR, while TCRdb's copy carries only in-frame clones and drops some. Of roughly 120,000 clones in the sample, 70% to 85% were seen once. The specimen comprised peripheral blood, sampled from a patient treated with radiotherapy plus ipilimumab. Receptors originate from a human donor with non-small cell lung cancer that progressed on radiotherapy plus ipilimumab. Some clones in this sample may be carry-over from other donors' samples.

The chain has TRBV25-1 and TRBJ1-2; D is uncertain. The length of the CDR3 is 16 residues. Trimming took 1 base from V and 8 from J, leaving 20 bases between them. The V gene's germline CDR1 is MGHDK and CDR2 SYGVNS. The CDR3 coding sequence is TGTGCCAGCAGTGAATTGGGTAGTCCCGAATTTTACGGCTACACCTTC. It codes for CASSELGSPEFYGYTF.

J is TRBJ2-3 and V is TRBV11-2, with D unclear. Between the trimmed V and J ends, which lost 5 bases and 5 bases, there was a span of 5 bases. This CDR3 comprises 11 residues. The germline V gene has CDR1 SGHAT and CDR2 FQNNGV. CDR3 residues: CASSMGDTQYF. The CDR3 DNA follows: TGTGCCAGCAGCATGGGAGATACGCAGTATTTT.

The chain recombines TRBV5-6 with TRBJ1-6; 10 positions agree with TRBD1. CDR3 length equals 16 residues. Germline values: CDR1 SGHDT, CDR2 YYEEEE. V gave up 4 bases and J gave up 5 bases; unmatched junction bases: 6. CDR3 sequence reads: CASSRRQGAHNSPLHF. The CDR3 nucleotides are TGTGCCAGCAGCCGCCGACAGGGGGCCCATAATTCACCCCTCCACTTT.

V gene TRBV11-2 combines with J gene TRBJ1-2, with no clear D. Germline V gene lookup returns CDR1 SGHAT and CDR2 FQNNGV. The V end was cut by 0 bases, the J end by 1 base, with 6 bases between. The CDR3 is 14 residues long. The CDR3 nucleotides are TGTGCCAGCAGCTTAGATGGGCATAACTATGGCTACACCTTC. This codes for CASSLDGHNYGYTF.

This clone was seen a single time. J is TRBJ2-5 and V is TRBV4-1; a weak D match, TRBD2 (5 bases). Germline V gives CDR1 MGHRA, CDR2 YSYEKL. The CDR3 has 15 amino acids. The germline V and J ends were trimmed by 2 bases and 4 bases, with 14 bases remaining between them. For the CDR3, the DNA is TGCGCCAGCAGCCAAAATCACGGAGGAGGAGAGACCCAGTACTTC. Its translation is CASSQNHGGGETQYF.

This chain connects TRBV4-2 to TRBJ1-6; D gene uncertain. The V end was cut by 4 bases, the J end by 10 bases, with 8 bases between. The CDR3 length is 12 residues. CDR1 and CDR2 from the germline V gene are LGHNA and YNFKEQ. Here the CDR3 DNA reads TGTGCCAGCAGCCGCCTATCCTCACCCCTCCACTTT. Translating it yields CASSRLSSPLHF.